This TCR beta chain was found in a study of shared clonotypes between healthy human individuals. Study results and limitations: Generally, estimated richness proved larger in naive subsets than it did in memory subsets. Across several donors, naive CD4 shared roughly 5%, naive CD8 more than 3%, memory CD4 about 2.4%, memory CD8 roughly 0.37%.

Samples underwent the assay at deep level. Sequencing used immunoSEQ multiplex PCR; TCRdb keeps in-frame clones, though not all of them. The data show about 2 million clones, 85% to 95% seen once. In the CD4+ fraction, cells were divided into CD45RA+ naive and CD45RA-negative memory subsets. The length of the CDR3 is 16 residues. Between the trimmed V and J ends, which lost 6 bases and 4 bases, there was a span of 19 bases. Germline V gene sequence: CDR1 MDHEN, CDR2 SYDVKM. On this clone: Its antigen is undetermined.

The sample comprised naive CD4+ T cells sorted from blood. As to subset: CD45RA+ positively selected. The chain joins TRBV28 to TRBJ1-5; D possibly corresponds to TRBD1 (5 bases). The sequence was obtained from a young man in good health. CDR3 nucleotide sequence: TGTGCCAGCAGCCTCCTACCAGGGCCGGTTAATCAGCCCCAGCATTTT. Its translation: CASSLLPGPVNQPQHF.